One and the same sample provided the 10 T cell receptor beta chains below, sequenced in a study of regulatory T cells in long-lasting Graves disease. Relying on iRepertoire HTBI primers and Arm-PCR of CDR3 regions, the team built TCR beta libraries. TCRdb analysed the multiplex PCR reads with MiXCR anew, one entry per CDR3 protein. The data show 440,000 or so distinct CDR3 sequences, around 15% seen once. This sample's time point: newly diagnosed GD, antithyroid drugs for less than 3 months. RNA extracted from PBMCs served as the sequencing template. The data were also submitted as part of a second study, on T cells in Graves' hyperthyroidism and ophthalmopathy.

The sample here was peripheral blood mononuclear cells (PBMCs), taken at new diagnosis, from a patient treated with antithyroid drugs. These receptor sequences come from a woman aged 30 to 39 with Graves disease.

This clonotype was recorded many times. CDR3 protein: CASNPNGEAKNIQYF. The CDR3, as DNA: TGTGCCAGCAATCCGAACGGGGAAGCCAAAAACATTCAGTACTTC. The chain links TRBV28 to TRBJ2-4; weak D call: TRBD2 (5 bases). The V end was cut by 7 bases, the J end by 0 bases, with 13 bases between. CDR3 length: 15 residues. Per the germline V gene, CDR1 is MDHEN and CDR2 is SYDVKM.

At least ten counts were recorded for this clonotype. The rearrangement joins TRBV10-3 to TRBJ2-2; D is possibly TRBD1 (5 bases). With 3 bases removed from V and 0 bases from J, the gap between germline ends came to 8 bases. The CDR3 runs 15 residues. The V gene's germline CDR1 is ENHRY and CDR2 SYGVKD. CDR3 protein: CAISDPRANTGELFF. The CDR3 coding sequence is TGTGCCATCAGTGATCCCAGGGCGAACACCGGGGAGCTGTTTTTT.

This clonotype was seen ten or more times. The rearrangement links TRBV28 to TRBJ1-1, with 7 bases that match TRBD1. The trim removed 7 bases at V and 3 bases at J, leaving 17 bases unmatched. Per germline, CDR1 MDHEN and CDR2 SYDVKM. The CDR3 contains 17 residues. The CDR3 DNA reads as TGTGCCAGCAAACTCGGGACAGCCCAGAGAAAATACACTGAAGCTTTCTTT. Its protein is CASKLGTAQRKYTEAFF.

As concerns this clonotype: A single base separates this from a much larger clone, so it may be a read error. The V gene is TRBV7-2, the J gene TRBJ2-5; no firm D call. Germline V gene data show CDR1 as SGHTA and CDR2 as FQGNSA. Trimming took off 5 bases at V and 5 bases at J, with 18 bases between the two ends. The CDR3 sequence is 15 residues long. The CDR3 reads CASSARTVERETQYF. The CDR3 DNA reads TGTGCCAGCAGCGCTAGGACGGTCGAGAGGGAGACCCAGTACTTC. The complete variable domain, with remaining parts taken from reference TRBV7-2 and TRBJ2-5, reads GAGVSQSPSNKVTEKGKDVELRCDPISGHTALYWYRQSLGQGLEFLIYFQGNSAPDKSGLPSDRFSAERTGGSVSTLTIQRTQQEDSAVYLCASSARTVERETQYFGPGTRLLVL.

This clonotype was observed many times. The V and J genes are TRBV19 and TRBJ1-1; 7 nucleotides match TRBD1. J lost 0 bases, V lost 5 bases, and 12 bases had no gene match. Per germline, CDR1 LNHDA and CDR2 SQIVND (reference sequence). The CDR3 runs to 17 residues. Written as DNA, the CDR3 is TGTGCCAGTAGTGGGGGGGGAGGGGGGACAGTGAACACTGAAGCTTTCTTT. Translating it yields CASSGGGGGTVNTEAFF.

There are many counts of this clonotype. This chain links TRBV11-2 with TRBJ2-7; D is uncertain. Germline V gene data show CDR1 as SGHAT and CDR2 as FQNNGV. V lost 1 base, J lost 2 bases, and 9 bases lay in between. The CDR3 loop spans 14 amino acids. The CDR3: CASSLVSLTYEQYF. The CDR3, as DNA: TGTGCCAGCAGCTTAGTCTCATTAACCTACGAGCAGTACTTC.

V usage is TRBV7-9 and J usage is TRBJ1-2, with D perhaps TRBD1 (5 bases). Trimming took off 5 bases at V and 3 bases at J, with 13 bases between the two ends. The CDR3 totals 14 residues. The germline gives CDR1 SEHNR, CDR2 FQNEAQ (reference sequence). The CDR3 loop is CASSVRDGYYGYTF. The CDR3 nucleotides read TGTGCCAGCAGCGTCCGGGACGGCTACTATGGCTACACCTTC.

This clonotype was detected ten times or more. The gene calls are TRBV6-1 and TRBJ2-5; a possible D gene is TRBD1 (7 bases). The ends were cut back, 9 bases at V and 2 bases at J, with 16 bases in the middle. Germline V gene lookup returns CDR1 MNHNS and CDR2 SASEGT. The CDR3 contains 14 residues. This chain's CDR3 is CASWRDRGQETQYF. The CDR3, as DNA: TGTGCCAGTTGGCGGGACAGAGGTCAAGAGACCCAGTACTTC.

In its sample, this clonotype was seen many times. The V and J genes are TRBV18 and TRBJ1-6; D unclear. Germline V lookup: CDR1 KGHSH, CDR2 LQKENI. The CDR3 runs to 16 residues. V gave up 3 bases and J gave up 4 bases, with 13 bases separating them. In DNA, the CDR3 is TGTGCCAGCTCACCGGACGGACCGACTTATAATTCACCCCTCCACTTT. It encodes CASSPDGPTYNSPLHF.

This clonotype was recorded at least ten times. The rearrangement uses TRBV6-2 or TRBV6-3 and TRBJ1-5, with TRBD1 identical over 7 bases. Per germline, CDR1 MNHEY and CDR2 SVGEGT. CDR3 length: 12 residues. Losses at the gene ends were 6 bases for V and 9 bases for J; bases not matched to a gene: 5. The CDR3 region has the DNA TGTGCCAGCAGATCCAGGGGGGGGCCCCAGCATTTT. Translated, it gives CASRSRGGPQHF.